The 32 T cell receptor beta chains below all came from one sample that was sequenced in a study of spatial heterogeneity in lung cancer. Study results and caveats: Mutation tallies in tumors tracked expanded intratumoral alpha and beta TCR counts.

TCRdb reprocessed the 5' RACE reads with MiXCR, giving one entry per CDR3 protein. The sample carries roughly 7,000 distinct CDR3 sequences, under 3.5% recorded once. Time point here: sample taken at primary tumor resection. No cognate antigen is known for these TCRs. The source was lung tumor tissue, collected at surgery. The receptors come from a male donor with early-stage non-small cell lung cancer.

By its share, this clonotype is medium-sized (0.01 to 0.1%). J is TRBJ2-7 and V is TRBV5-1; TRBD2 aligns across 8 bases. Germline V gene lookup returns CDR1 SGHRS and CDR2 YFSETQ. The CDR3 spans 15 residues. The V and J ends lost 4 bases and 5 bases, in that order; junction bases with no gene match: 11. The CDR3: CASSPTSGVLDEQYF. CDR3 nucleotides: TGCGCCAGCAGCCCTACTAGCGGCGTCTTGGACGAGCAGTACTTC.

This clonotype was detected many times. A much more abundant neighbour one base away suggests this may be a read error. J is TRBJ1-2 and V is TRBV5-1; the D gene is possibly TRBD1 (5 bases). Germline CDR1 and CDR2: SGHRS and YFSETQ. The CDR3 is 15 residues long. The CDR3 region is CASSTSTGTGNGYNF. CDR3 DNA: TGCGCCAGCAGCACCTCCACAGGTACCGGGAATGGCTACAACTTC.

By frequency in the sample, this clonotype is medium-sized. The chain is built from TRBV6-1 and TRBJ1-1; D perhaps matches TRBD1 (5 bases). Trimming shortened V by 9 bases and J by 7 bases, and 15 bases separated the two germline ends. Germline values: CDR1 MNHNS, CDR2 SASEGT. The CDR3 loop spans 12 amino acids. The CDR3 DNA reads as TGTGCCAGTCGACAGTACCCTCTTGAAGCTTTCTTT. Amino acids: CASRQYPLEAFF.

Many counts were recorded for this clonotype. The CDR3 spells CASSFPGAGEQYF. CDR3 coding DNA: TGTGCCAGCAGCTTCCCGGGGGCGGGGGAGCAGTACTTC. This chain uses TRBV5-4 with TRBJ2-7; D may correspond to TRBD1 or TRBD2 (6 bases each). The V end lost 2 bases, the J end lost 7 bases, and 13 bases lay between the germline ends. The V gene's germline CDR1 is SGHNT and CDR2 YYREEE (reference sequence). The CDR3 consists of 13 residues. Variable domain in full (rest from reference TRBV5-4 and TRBJ2-7): ETGVTQSPTHLIKTRGQQVTLRCSSQSGHNTVSWYQQALGQGPQFIFQYYREEENGRGNFPPRFSGLQFPNYSSELNVNALELDDSALYLCASSFPGAGEQYFGPGTRLTVT.

Comments on this clonotype: With a much larger clone just one base away, this may be a read error. V usage is TRBV11-1 and J usage is TRBJ2-1; TRBD1 matches at 10 bases. Germline lookup yields CDR1 SGHAT and CDR2 FQDESV (reference sequence). CDR3 size: 14 residues. Losses at the gene ends were 7 bases for V and 7 bases for J; bases not matched to a gene: 7. CDR3 sequence reads: CASNPLDRGNEQFF. Written as DNA, the CDR3 is TGTGCCAGCAACCCTTTGGACAGGGGGAATGAGCAGTTCTTC.

This clonotype was detected ten times or more. The gene calls are TRBV20-1 and TRBJ1-5; 8 bases are shared with TRBD1. CDR1 is DFQATT, CDR2 SNEGSKA, per germline (reference sequence). Trimming at V came to 1 base and at J to 5 bases, leaving 7 bases not matched to a gene. This CDR3 is 15 amino acids long. The chain's CDR3 is CSARVNGQGDQPQHF. The CDR3 DNA is TGCAGTGCTAGAGTAAATGGACAGGGAGATCAGCCCCAGCATTTT.

This clonotype is deemed medium-sized. The chain couples TRBV27 to TRBJ1-3; TRBD1 matches 9 bases. V dropped 5 bases and J dropped 3; count of bases not matched to a gene: 11. CDR3 length equals 17 residues. Germline loops: CDR1 MNHEY, CDR2 SMNVEV (reference sequence). This chain's CDR3 is CASSPPDRGWVGNTIYF. The CDR3 region has the DNA TGTGCCAGCAGTCCGCCGGACAGGGGATGGGTTGGAAACACCATATATTTT.

At least ten counts were recorded for this clonotype. The rearrangement links TRBV5-4 to TRBJ1-2, with 8 bases identical to TRBD1. Losses at the gene ends were 4 bases for V and 3 bases for J; bases not matched to a gene: 5. The CDR3 extends over 14 amino acids. CDR1 SGHNT and CDR2 YYREEE come from the germline V gene (reference sequence). The chain's CDR3 is CASSPLQGDYGYTF. DNA for the CDR3: TGTGCCAGCAGCCCTTTACAGGGGGACTATGGCTACACCTTC.

This clonotype showed up many times. The chain employs TRBV2 and TRBJ2-7; the match to TRBD1 covers 8 bases. The CDR3 consists of 15 residues. Per the germline V gene, CDR1 is SNHLY and CDR2 is FYNNEI. V lost 3 bases, J lost 5 bases, and 9 bases stayed unmatched. Here the CDR3 reads CASSDDRGVKHEQYF. Here the CDR3 DNA reads TGTGCCAGCAGTGACGACAGGGGAGTAAAACACGAGCAGTACTTC.

As concerns this clonotype: A clone one base away is much larger, so this may be a read error. The chain has TRBV29-1 and TRBJ1-2, with TRBD1 identical over 7 bases. From germline, CDR1 is SQVTM and CDR2 ANQGSEA. CDR3 length: 12 amino acids. DNA of the CDR3: TGCAGCGTTGAGCAGGGGGGTAATGGCTACAACTTC. As protein: CSVEQGGNGYNF.

This chain joins TRBV11-1 and TRBJ2-5; the D is unclear. Germline CDR1 reads SGHAT; CDR2 reads FQDESV (reference sequence). The V end was cut by 5 bases, the J end by 0 bases, with 10 bases between. The CDR3 runs 14 residues. DNA for the CDR3: TGTGCCAGCAGCAGACGGACGGACCAAGAGACCCAGTACTTC. This encodes CASSRRTDQETQYF.

This clonotype was observed at least ten times. The chain recombines TRBV5-4 with TRBJ2-7; D may be TRBD1 or TRBD2 (5 bases each). Trimming removed 0 bases from V and 2 bases from J, with 9 bases in between. CDR3 length equals 14 residues. Germline CDR1 SGHNT, CDR2 YYREEE (reference sequence). The CDR3 DNA sequence: TGTGCCAGCAGCTTGGAAGGGGACCCCTACGAGCAGTACTTC. Translation: CASSLEGDPYEQYF.

This clonotype is classed as medium-sized. The rearrangement links TRBV20-1 to TRBJ2-1; 8 nucleotides align to TRBD2. CDR3 size: 13 residues. CDR1 and CDR2 from the germline V gene are DFQATT and SNEGSKA (reference sequence). J lost 9 bases, V lost 3 bases, and 7 bases had no gene match. DNA for the CDR3: TGCAGTGCTAGGCTAGCGGGTGGGAGTGAGCAGTTCTTC. This encodes CSARLAGGSEQFF.

This clonotype showed up many times. The chain employs TRBV6-6 and TRBJ2-2, with 7 bases matching TRBD1. The CDR3 loop spans 15 amino acids. CDR1 is MNHNY and CDR2 is SVGAGI in the germline V gene (reference sequence). The V gene end was trimmed by 5 bases and the J gene end by 0 bases; junction bases not matched to a gene: 3. The CDR3 here is CASSPTGTNTGELFF. CDR3 DNA: TGTGCCAGCAGTCCGACAGGGACGAACACCGGGGAGCTGTTTTTT.

As regards this clonotype: As the CDR3 is not closed by the conserved phenylalanine or tryptophan, this likely results from a read error. The chain recombines TRBV9 with TRBJ2-5, with 11 nucleotides matching TRBD2. J gave up 4 bases and V 2 bases, and 7 bases lay outside the gene matches. Germline V gives CDR1 SGDLS, CDR2 YYNGEE. The length of the CDR3 is 16 residues. The CDR3 nucleotides are TGTGCCAGCAGCGTCTTAGCGGGAGGGCCGCGAGAGACCCAGTACGGC. This gives the protein CASSVLAGGPRETQYG.

Many counts were recorded for this clonotype. The chain has TRBV15 and TRBJ1-2, with TRBD1 as a possible D gene (5 bases). V was trimmed by 5 bases and J by 8 bases, leaving 21 bases between them. In germline, CDR1 is LNHNV, CDR2 YYDKDF (reference sequence). CDR3 length: 15 amino acids. The CDR3 nucleotides read TGTGCCACCAGCCCGGGCGGGGGAAGGGAAGGGGGCTACACCTTC. Protein product: CATSPGGGREGGYTF.

The table lists this clonotype with many counts. The V and J genes are TRBV5-1 and TRBJ2-7, with TRBD1 matching 8 bases. The CDR3 is 13 amino acids. The J segment lost 6 bases and the V segment lost 5 bases, leaving 7 bases of the junction unmatched. The V gene's germline CDR1 is SGHRS and CDR2 YFSETQ. The CDR3 region is CASRGQGASEQYF. In DNA form, the CDR3 reads TGCGCCAGCAGAGGTCAGGGGGCCAGCGAGCAGTACTTC.

This clonotype showed up many times. The chain carries TRBV9 and TRBJ2-3; TRBD2 matches at 14 bases. Trimming cost V 3 bases and J 2 bases; bases outside gene matches: 8. The CDR3 consists of 18 residues. Germline CDR1 SGDLS, CDR2 YYNGEE. CDR3 loop: CASSAPTSGGANTDTQYF. The DNA of the CDR3 is TGTGCCAGCAGCGCCCCGACTAGCGGGGGGGCCAACACAGATACGCAGTATTTT.

This clonotype was counted at least ten times. V is TRBV5-6 and J is TRBJ2-5, with D perhaps matching TRBD2 (6 bases). The CDR3 consists of 16 residues. V was cut by 3 bases and J by 2 bases, with 17 bases left in between. In germline, CDR1 is SGHDT, CDR2 YYEEEE. This CDR3 reads CASSSPTGRGQETQYF. DNA of the CDR3: TGTGCCAGCAGCTCACCTACGGGCCGGGGGCAAGAGACCCAGTACTTC.

This clonotype counts as medium-sized. This chain links TRBV12-3 or TRBV12-4 with TRBJ1-6; D is unresolved. The CDR3 spans 13 residues. With 3 bases removed from V and 9 bases from J, the gap between germline ends came to 9 bases. The CDR3 DNA reads as TGTGCCAGCAGTTTGACGGTCGCTTCACCCCTCCACTTT. Protein sequence: CASSLTVASPLHF.

In its sample, this clonotype is medium-sized. The CDR3 reads CASSYGQGKYGYTF. CDR3 DNA sequence: TGTGCCAGCAGTTACGGACAGGGAAAATACGGCTACACCTTC. The chain is built from TRBV6-5 and TRBJ1-2; TRBD1 agrees at 8 bases. Unmatched junction bases numbered 7, after V lost 2 bases and J lost 8 bases. The CDR3 spans 14 residues. CDR1 and CDR2 from the germline V gene are MNHEY and SVGAGI.

Concerning this clonotype: A much larger clone differs by one base, so this may be a read error. This rearrangement joins TRBV19 to TRBJ1-2; D might be TRBD1 (6 bases). CDR3 size: 12 residues. Germline V gene sequence: CDR1 LNHDA, CDR2 SQIVND (reference sequence). The CDR3 spells CATSGTAGGYNF. DNA of the CDR3: TGTGCCACCTCAGGGACCGCCGGGGGCTACAACTTC.

Worth noting for this clonotype: Possible read error: a much larger clone is one base away. DNA for the CDR3: TGTGCCAGCAGTGATTCAGGGACGAGACCCACAGATACGCAGTATTTT. It yields the protein CASSDSGTRPTDTQYF. The gene calls are TRBV12-3 or TRBV12-4 and TRBJ2-3, with D possibly called TRBD1 or TRBD2 (5 bases each). The CDR3 sequence is 16 residues long. V lost 5 bases and J 2 bases, leaving 17 bases between the germline ends.

This clonotype was observed a single time. V usage is TRBV19 and J usage is TRBJ2-2, with D tentatively TRBD2 (5 bases). Germline CDR1 is LNHDA and CDR2 is SQIVND (reference sequence). This CDR3 spans 16 amino acids. V was cut by 6 bases and J by 5 bases, with 19 bases left in between. CDR3 in amino acids: CASRLFEGADTGELFF. CDR3 nucleotides: TGTGCCAGTAGATTATTCGAGGGAGCGGATACCGGGGAGCTGTTTTTT.

This clonotype was counted ten times or more. The chain combines TRBV5-1 with TRBJ1-5; D call uncertain. Germline-derived CDR1 and CDR2 are SGHRS and YFSETQ. V dropped 2 bases and J dropped 3 bases, with 12 bases sitting between them. The CDR3 sequence is 15 residues long. CDR3 in amino acids: CASSLGGGDNQPQHF. Written as DNA, the CDR3 is TGCGCCAGCAGCTTAGGAGGCGGAGACAATCAGCCCCAGCATTTT.

This clonotype is judged medium-sized (0.01 to 0.1%). V gene TRBV6-6 combines with J gene TRBJ1-6; the D gene is possibly TRBD1 (5 bases). The CDR3 length is 16 residues. Germline CDR1 and CDR2: MNHNY and SVGAGI (reference sequence). Trimming took off 6 bases at V and 7 bases at J, with 19 bases between the two ends. DNA of the CDR3: TGTGCCAGCAGCAGTCAGGGACCAGGGAGGAATTCACCCCTCCACTTT. It specifies CASSSQGPGRNSPLHF.

This clonotype rates as medium-sized (0.01 to 0.1%). The chain couples TRBV20-1 to TRBJ1-2, with D hard to call. The CDR3 sequence is 13 residues long. V was trimmed by 3 bases and J by 8 bases, leaving 16 bases between them. Germline V gene data show CDR1 as DFQATT and CDR2 as SNEGSKA (reference sequence). CDR3 DNA sequence: TGCAGTGCTAGCCCCCTAGAGGCCCACGGCTACACCTTC. It yields the protein CSASPLEAHGYTF.

Ten or more counts support this clonotype. The chain has TRBV20-1 and TRBJ2-7; D is unresolved. The germline V gene has CDR1 DFQATT and CDR2 SNEGSKA (reference sequence). The V and J ends lost 0 bases and 3 bases respectively, with 12 bases between them. This CDR3 is built from 14 residues. Written as DNA, the CDR3 is TGCAGTGCTAGAGAATCCCCTGGAGACTACGAGCAGTACTTC. It codes for CSARESPGDYEQYF.

Sample share makes this clonotype medium-sized (0.01 to 0.1%). The CDR3 bases are TGTGCCAGCAGTGCTTCGACAGGGAGGACTGAAGCTTTCTTT. Amino acids: CASSASTGRTEAFF. The chain links TRBV2 to TRBJ1-1; 7 nucleotides align to TRBD1. CDR1 SNHLY and CDR2 FYNNEI come from the germline V gene. This CDR3 is built from 14 residues. Trimming cost V 4 bases and J 5 bases; bases outside gene matches: 7. Complete variable domain (other parts from reference TRBV2 and TRBJ1-1): EPEVTQTPSHQVTQMGQEVILRCVPISNHLYFYWYRQILGQKVEFLVSFYNNEISEKSEIFDDQFSVERPDGSNFTLKIRSTKLEDSAMYFCASSASTGRTEAFFGQGTRLTVV.

This clonotype occurred many times. The chain joins TRBV6-6 to TRBJ1-2; no clear D. The CDR3 runs to 13 residues. Germline CDR1 MNHNY, CDR2 SVGAGI (reference sequence). V lost 7 bases to trimming and J lost 4 bases, with 13 bases between them. This CDR3 reads CASNGPSVYGYTF. The DNA for the CDR3 is TGTGCCAGCAACGGACCTTCTGTCTATGGCTACACCTTC.

This clonotype was recorded at least ten times. This chain connects TRBV6-2 or TRBV6-3 to TRBJ2-7, with 7 positions matching TRBD2. Germline V gene data show CDR1 as MNHEY and CDR2 as SVGEGT. The CDR3 runs to 14 residues. V dropped 8 bases and J dropped 2; count of bases not matched to a gene: 9. The CDR3 sequence is CASAGGGEAYEQYF. In DNA form, the CDR3 reads TGTGCCAGCGCGGGCGGGGGAGAGGCCTACGAGCAGTACTTC.

This clonotype has a count of ten or more. The chain links TRBV30 to TRBJ1-2, with unresolved D. This CDR3 region has 16 residues. V dropped 2 bases and J dropped 5 bases, with 21 bases sitting between them. Germline V CDR1 and CDR2: GTSNPN, SVGIG (reference sequence). The CDR3 sequence: CAWSFDLSSFGYGYTF. In DNA, the CDR3 is TGTGCCTGGAGTTTTGATCTTTCCTCCTTTGGATATGGCTACACCTTC.